This T cell receptor (beta chain) was sequenced during a study of PD-1 blockade in classical Hodgkin lymphoma (dated by TCRdb to the early 2020s). Study-level background: Nivolumab dosing was 3 mg/kg intravenously every 2 weeks, continuing until either disease progression or unacceptable toxicity. To define a peripheral blood immune signature of response to PD-1 blockade in classical Hodgkin lymphoma, the study combined TCR beta sequencing with CyTOF. The paper as a whole reports these results and caveats: Baseline diversity similar to that of newly diagnosed patients was observed in trial patients achieving complete response, whereas significantly lower diversity was observed in partial responders and progressors. A significant rise by C4D1 was seen in CD4+ but not CD8+ TCR diversity (p=0.0027 vs p=0.16), with the rise being most apparent in complete responders (p=0.02). The study covered only a single clinical trial cohort, and the causes of the repertoire differences, possibly disease activity or prior therapy, were still not defined. Baseline TCR diversity was reported to be lower in newly diagnosed patients than in healthy donors and to be lower still in relapsed/refractory patients. Diversity was lower in patients who began nivolumab less than 1 year after ASCT, so these patients were left out of later analyses to avoid confounding by immune reconstitution.

Details on this clone: This clone's antigen is unknown. The record has no base qualities; no much larger clone is one base away.

The Qiagen DNeasy kit was used to extract genomic DNA from unsorted PBMCs and from the negatively selected CD4+ and CD8+ fractions. TCR beta CDR3 regions were amplified by immunoSEQ multiplex PCR using primers annealing to V and J segments. A synthetic immune receptor repertoire was used to minimize amplification bias, and any remaining bias was removed computationally after sequencing. In the source study's methods: Repertoire diversity was quantified as the Shannon entropy index using custom Python scripts. The unsorted, CD4+ and CD8+ repertoires were each analyzed separately, with the exception of combined analyses, where CD4+ and CD8+ sequences were merged in silico. A clone counted as expanded when the clone's frequency after treatment rose at least 2-fold relative to C1D1, and clones undetected at baseline were given a pseudocount of 0.5. Clones with 0 or 1 copy at C1D1 were defined as singleton clones, while clones with 2 or more copies were defined as non-singleton clones. Clones expanded in unsorted samples were assigned a CD4+, CD8+ or unknown annotation through matching of protein sequences in sorted samples from the same patient. Wilcoxon tests on paired samples were used to test changes in diversity from C1D1 to C4D1. As stored in TCRdb, this immuneACCESS dataset retains in-frame rearrangements with V and J assigned. A fraction of the clones does not appear; measured against another copy, unresolved V genes explain less than half of the discrepancy, and the remainder lacks a known reason. V, J and clone size are taken as reported in that table, and D and trimming were inferred from the DNA itself. The table for this sample lists 84,000 or so clones; about 90% of them were counted only once. The ten largest account for about 2.7% of the sample.

V sheds 0 bases and J sheds 4 bases, leaving 16 bases between their ends. From the cysteine through the phenylalanine, the CDR3 covers 16 amino acids. Left in the record is the CDR3 DNA by itself, 48 bases read in frame from the first base. From the germline V gene, CDR1 is SGHRS and CDR2 is YFSETQ. Explained via the paper, the time point label denotes: cycle 2 day 1 (C2D1) of nivolumab. Every trial patient had relapsed following autologous stem cell transplantation, and prior brentuximab vedotin exposure was what differed among cohorts A, B and C. A total of under 70 patients with relapsed/refractory classical Hodgkin lymphoma made up the trial cohort, and each patient's best overall response was complete response, partial response or progressive disease. Single-agent nivolumab was administered to trial patients in the multi-cohort phase II CheckMate 205 trial. An independent review committee assessed best overall response by applying the 2007 International Working Group response criteria. PBMCs from the trial were collected at three points: immediately before nivolumab initiation (C1D1), and during therapy at cycle 2 day 1 and cycle 4 day 1. After peripheral blood was drawn into 8 mL Vacutainer Cell Preparation Tubes, PBMCs were isolated by centrifugation and then cryopreserved.

The rearrangement combines TRBV5-1 with TRBJ1-1, with TRBD1 perhaps the D gene, on 5 matching bases. The receptor comes from a human donor with classical Hodgkin lymphoma. This sample comprised peripheral blood mononuclear cells (PBMCs), obtained before the second cycle of nivolumab. The DNA reads as follows: TGCGCCAGCAGCTTGGGGTTGAGGGGAAGGCTCACTGAAGCTTTCTTT. Its protein product is CASSLGLRGRLTEAFF. Reference TRBV5-1 and TRBJ1-1 genes cover what lies past the CDR3, so the full variable domain is KAGVTQTPRYLIKTRGQQVTLSCSPISGHRSVSWYQQTPGQGLQFLFEYFSETQRNKGNFPGRFSGRQFSNSRSEMNVSTLELGDSALYLCASSLGLRGRLTEAFFGQGTRLTVV.